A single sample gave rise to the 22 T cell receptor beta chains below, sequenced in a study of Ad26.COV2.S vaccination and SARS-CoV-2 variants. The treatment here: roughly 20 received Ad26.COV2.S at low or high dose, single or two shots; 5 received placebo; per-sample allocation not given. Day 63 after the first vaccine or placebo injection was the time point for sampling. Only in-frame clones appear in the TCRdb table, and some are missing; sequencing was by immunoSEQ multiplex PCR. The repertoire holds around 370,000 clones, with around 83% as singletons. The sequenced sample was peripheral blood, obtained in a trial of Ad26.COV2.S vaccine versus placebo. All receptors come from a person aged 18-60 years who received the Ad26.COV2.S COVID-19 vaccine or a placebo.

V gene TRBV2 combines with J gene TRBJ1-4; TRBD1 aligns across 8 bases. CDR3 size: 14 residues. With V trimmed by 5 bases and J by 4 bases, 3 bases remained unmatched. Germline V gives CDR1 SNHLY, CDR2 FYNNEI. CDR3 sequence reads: CASSWDRINEKLFF. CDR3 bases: TGTGCCAGCAGTTGGGACAGGATTAATGAAAAACTGTTTTTT.

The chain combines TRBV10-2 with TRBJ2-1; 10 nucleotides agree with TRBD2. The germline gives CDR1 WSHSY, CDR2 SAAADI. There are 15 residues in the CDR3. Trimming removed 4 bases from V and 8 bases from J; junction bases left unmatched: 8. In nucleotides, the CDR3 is TGCGCCAGCAGTGGGCAAGCGGGGGGGCTGGATGAGCAGTTCTTC. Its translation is CASSGQAGGLDEQFF.

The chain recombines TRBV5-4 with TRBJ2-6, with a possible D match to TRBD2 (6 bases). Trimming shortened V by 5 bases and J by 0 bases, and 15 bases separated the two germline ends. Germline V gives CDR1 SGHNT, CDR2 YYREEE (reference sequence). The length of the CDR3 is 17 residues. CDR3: CASSPGLGTSGANVLTF. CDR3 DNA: TGTGCCAGCAGTCCGGGACTTGGGACCTCTGGGGCCAACGTCCTGACTTTC.

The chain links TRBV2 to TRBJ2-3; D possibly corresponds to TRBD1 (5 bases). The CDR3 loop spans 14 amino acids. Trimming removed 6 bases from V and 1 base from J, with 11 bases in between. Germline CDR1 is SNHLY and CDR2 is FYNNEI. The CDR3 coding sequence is TGTGCCAGCAGGGGGCTTGGGGGCACAGATACGCAGTATTTT. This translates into CASRGLGGTDTQYF.

The CDR3 region is CASSDRDGKSSPLHF. DNA for the CDR3: TGTGCCAGCTCGGACCGGGACGGAAAATCTTCACCCCTCCACTTT. The chain is built from TRBV18 and TRBJ1-6; weak D call: TRBD1 (5 bases). This CDR3 has 15 residues. Trimming took off 6 bases at V and 9 bases at J, with 18 bases between the two ends. The germline gives CDR1 KGHSH, CDR2 LQKENI.

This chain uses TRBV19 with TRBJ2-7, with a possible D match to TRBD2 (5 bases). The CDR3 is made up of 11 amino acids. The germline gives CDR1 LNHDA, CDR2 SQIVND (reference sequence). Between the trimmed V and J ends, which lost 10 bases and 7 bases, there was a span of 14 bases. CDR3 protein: CATGGFREQYF. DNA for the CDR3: TGTGCCACTGGAGGTTTTAGGGAGCAGTACTTC. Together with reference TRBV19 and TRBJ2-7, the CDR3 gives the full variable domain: DGGITQSPKYLFRKEGQNVTLSCEQNLNHDAMYWYRQDPGQGLRLIYYSQIVNDFQKGDIAEGYSVSREKKESFPLTVTSAQKNPTAFYLCATGGFREQYFGPGTRLTVT.

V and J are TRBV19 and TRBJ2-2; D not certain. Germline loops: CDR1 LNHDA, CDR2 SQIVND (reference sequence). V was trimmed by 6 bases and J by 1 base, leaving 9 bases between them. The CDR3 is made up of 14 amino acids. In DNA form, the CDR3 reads TGTGCCAGTAGGATCCGTAAGAACACCGGGGAGCTGTTTTTT. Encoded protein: CASRIRKNTGELFF.

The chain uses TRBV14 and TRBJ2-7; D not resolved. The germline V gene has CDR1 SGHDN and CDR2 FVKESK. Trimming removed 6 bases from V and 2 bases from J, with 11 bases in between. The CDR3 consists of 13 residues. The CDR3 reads CASRRAATYEQYF. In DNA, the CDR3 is TGTGCCAGCAGAAGGGCAGCCACCTACGAGCAGTACTTC.

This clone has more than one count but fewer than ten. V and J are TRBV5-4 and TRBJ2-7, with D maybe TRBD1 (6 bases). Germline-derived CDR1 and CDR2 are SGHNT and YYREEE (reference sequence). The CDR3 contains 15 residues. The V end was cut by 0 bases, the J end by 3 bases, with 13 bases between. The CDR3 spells CASSLAQGLFYEQYF. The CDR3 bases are TGTGCCAGCAGCTTGGCACAGGGCCTTTTCTACGAGCAGTACTTC.

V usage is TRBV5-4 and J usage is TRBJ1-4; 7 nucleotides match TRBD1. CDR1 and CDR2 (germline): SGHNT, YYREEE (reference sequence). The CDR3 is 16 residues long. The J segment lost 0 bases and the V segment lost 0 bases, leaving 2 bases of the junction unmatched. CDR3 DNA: TGTGCCAGCAGCTTGGGGCAGGGGGCAACTAATGAAAAACTGTTTTTT. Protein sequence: CASSLGQGATNEKLFF.

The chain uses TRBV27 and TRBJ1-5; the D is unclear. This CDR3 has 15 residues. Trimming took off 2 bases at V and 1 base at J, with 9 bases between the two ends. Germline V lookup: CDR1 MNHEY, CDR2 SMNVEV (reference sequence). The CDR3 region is CASSLQGPSNQPQHF. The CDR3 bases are TGTGCCAGCAGTTTACAAGGGCCGAGCAATCAGCCCCAGCATTTT.

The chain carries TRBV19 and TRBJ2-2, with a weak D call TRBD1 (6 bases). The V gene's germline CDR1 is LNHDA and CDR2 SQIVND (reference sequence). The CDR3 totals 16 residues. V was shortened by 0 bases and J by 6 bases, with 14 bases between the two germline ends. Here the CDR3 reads CASSIEIRGPPGELFF. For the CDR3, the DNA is TGTGCCAGTAGTATAGAAATCAGGGGCCCCCCCGGGGAGCTGTTTTTT. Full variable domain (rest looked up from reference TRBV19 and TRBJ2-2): DGGITQSPKYLFRKEGQNVTLSCEQNLNHDAMYWYRQDPGQGLRLIYYSQIVNDFQKGDIAEGYSVSREKKESFPLTVTSAQKNPTAFYLCASSIEIRGPPGELFFGEGSRLTVL.

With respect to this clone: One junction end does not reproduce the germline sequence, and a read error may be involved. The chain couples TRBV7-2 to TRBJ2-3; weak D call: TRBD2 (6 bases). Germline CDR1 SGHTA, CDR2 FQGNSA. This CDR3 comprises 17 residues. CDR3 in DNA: TGTGCCAGCAGCACCGGCTCCGGACTATCAGGCACATATACGCAGTATTTT. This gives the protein CASSTGSGLSGTYTQYF. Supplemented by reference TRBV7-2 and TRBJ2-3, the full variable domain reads GAGVSQSPSNKVTEKGKDVELRCDPISGHTALYWYRQSLGQGLEFLIYFQGNSAPDKSGLPSDRFSAERTGGSVSTLTIQRTQQEDSAVYLCASSTGSGLSGTYTQYFGPGTRLTVL.

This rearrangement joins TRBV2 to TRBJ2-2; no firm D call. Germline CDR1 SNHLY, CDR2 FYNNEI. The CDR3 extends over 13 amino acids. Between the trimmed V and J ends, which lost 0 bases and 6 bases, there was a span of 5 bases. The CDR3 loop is CASSEALPGELFF. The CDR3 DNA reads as TGTGCCAGCAGTGAAGCGTTGCCCGGGGAGCTGTTTTTT.

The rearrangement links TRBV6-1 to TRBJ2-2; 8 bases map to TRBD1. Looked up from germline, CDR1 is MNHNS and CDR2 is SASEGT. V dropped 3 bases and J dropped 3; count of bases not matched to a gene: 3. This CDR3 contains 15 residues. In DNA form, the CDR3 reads TGTGCCAGCAGTGAGCAGGGGGCTTACACCGGGGAGCTGTTTTTT. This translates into CASSEQGAYTGELFF.

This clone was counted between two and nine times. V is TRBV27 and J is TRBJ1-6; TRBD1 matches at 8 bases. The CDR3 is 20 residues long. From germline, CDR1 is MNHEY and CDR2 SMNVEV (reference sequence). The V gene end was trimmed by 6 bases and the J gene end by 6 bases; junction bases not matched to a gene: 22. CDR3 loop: CASSTLNRKDRVGFNSPLHF. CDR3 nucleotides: TGTGCCAGCAGCACTCTTAACCGAAAGGACAGGGTAGGCTTTAATTCACCCCTCCACTTT.

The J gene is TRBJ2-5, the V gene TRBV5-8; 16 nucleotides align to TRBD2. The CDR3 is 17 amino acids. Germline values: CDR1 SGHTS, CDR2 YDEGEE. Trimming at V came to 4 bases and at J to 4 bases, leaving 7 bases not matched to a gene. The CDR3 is CASSRGLAGGPGETQYF. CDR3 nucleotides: TGTGCCAGCAGCAGGGGACTAGCGGGAGGGCCGGGAGAGACCCAGTACTTC.

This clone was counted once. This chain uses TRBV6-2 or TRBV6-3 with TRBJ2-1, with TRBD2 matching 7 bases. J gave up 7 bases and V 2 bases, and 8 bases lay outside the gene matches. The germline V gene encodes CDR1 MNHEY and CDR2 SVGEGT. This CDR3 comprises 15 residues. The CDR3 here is CASSYVLAVKNEQFF. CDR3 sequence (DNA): TGTGCCAGCAGTTACGTCCTAGCGGTTAAGAATGAGCAGTTCTTC.

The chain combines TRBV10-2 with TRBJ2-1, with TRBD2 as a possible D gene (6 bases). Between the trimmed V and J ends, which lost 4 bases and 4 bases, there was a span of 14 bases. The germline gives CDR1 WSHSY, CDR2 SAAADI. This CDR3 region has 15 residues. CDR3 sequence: CASSVAGNQYNEQFF. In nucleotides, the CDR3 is TGCGCCAGCAGTGTGGCGGGGAACCAGTACAATGAGCAGTTCTTC.

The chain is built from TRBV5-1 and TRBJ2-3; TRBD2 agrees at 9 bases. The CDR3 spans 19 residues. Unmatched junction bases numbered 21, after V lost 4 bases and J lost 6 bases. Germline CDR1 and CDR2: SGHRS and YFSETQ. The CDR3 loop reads CASSHSQTSGNNPVDTQYF. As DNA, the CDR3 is TGCGCCAGCAGCCATTCTCAGACTAGCGGTAACAATCCCGTGGATACGCAGTATTTT.

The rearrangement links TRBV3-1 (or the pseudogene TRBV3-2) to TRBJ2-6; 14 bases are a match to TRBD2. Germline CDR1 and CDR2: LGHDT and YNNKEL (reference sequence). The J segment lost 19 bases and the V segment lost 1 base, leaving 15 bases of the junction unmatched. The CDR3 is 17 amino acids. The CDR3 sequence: CASSQGSPGTSGSPGTF. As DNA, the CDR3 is TGTGCCAGCAGCCAAGGCAGTCCCGGGACTAGCGGGAGTCCTGGTACTTTC.

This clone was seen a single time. Here the CDR3 reads CASSLEVNTEAFF. The CDR3 DNA reads as TGTGCCAGTAGTCTGGAGGTGAACACTGAAGCTTTCTTT. V gene TRBV19 combines with J gene TRBJ1-1; D gene unclear. This CDR3 has 13 amino acids. Germline CDR1 LNHDA, CDR2 SQIVND (reference sequence). V was trimmed by 5 bases and J by 0 bases, leaving 7 bases between them.